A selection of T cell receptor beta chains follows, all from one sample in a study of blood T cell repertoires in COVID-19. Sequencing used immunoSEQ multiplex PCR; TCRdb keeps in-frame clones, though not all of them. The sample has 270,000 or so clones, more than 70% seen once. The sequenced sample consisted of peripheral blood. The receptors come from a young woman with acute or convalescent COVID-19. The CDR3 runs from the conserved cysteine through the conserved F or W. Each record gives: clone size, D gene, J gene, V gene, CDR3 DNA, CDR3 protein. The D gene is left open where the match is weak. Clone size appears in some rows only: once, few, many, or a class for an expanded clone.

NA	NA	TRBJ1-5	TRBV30	TGTGCCTGGAGTGTTACAGATAGCAATCAGCCCCAGCATTTT	CAWSVTDSNQPQHF
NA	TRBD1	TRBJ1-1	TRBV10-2	TGCGCCAGCAGGGACAGGGAAGGGGCTGAAGCTTTCTTT	CASRDREGAEAFF
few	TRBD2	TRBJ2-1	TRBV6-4	TGTGCCAGCAGTGACTCGGCGGGAGGGTACAATGAGCAGTTCTTC	CASSDSAGGYNEQFF
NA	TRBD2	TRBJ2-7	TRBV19	TGTGCCAGTAGTATTATTTACCCAGCGACTAGCGGATACGAGCAGTACTTC	CASSIIYPATSGYEQYF
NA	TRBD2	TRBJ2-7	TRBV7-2	TGTGCCAGCAGCTTGGGAGCGGGGGCTTACGAGCAGTACTTC	CASSLGAGAYEQYF
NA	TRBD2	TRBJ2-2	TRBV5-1	TGCGCCAGCAGCCCCCAAGCGGGAGGGCCTGGCGGGGAGCTGTTTTTT	CASSPQAGGPGGELFF
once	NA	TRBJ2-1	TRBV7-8	TGTGCCAGCAGCCCCCGACCCGCGGGATACAATGAGCAGTTCTTC	CASSPRPAGYNEQFF
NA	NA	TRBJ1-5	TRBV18	TGTGCCAGCTCACCCGACACATCCAATCAGCCCCAGCATTTT	CASSPDTSNQPQHF
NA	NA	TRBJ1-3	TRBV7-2	TGTGCCAGCAGACGACAATCCTCTGGAAACACCATATATTTT	CASRRQSSGNTIYF
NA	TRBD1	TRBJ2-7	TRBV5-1	TGCGCCAGCAGCTTGGGGACAGGGAGCTCCTACGAGCAGTACTTC	CASSLGTGSSYEQYF
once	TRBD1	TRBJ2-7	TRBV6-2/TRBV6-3	TGTGCCAGCAGTTCTCAAACCCCGGGACAGGTCCGCTACGAGCAGTACTTC	CASSSQTPGQVRYEQYF
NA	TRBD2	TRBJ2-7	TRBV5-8	TGTGCCAGCAGCTTGGGACTAGCGGGTAACCCCTACGAGCAGTACTTC	CASSLGLAGNPYEQYF
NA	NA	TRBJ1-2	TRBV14	TGTGCCAGCAGCCCCCTCCCGTATGGCTACACCTTC	CASSPLPYGYTF
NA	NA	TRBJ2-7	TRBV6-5	TGTGCCAGCAGTTACAGGGGATCGGGTACCTACGAGCAGTACTTC	CASSYRGSGTYEQYF
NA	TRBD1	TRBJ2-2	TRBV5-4	TGTGCCAGCAGCCTAGGGGGCTGGAACACCGGGGAGCTGTTTTTT	CASSLGGWNTGELFF